The source of this TCR beta chain is a study of blood T cell repertoires in COVID-19. Authors' data handling: It was from reference gene primer amplification that nucleated cell counts were estimated. Libraries were prepared by immunoSEQ multiplex PCR; TCRdb keeps only in-frame clonotypes and omits some of them. From that table come the V and J calls and clone size; the DNA was used to work out D and trimming. The table shows 300,000 to 450,000 clones, with around 89% occurring only once. This clone was seen a handful of times. The V end was cut by 1 base, the J end by 3 bases, with 6 bases between. The CDR3 length is 14 residues. Germline-derived CDR1 and CDR2 are KGHSH and LQKENI. All enrollees were about 18 to 100 years old and from about two dozen US areas. Cohorts were determined from participant-reported clinical history. Recovered participants had two consecutive negative NP/OP PCR tests, healthcare professional clearance, or symptom resolution.

V and J are TRBV18 and TRBJ2-2; no reliable D call. Material: PBMCs or T cells enriched from blood (not recorded which). This TCR was recovered from a man between 18 and 29 years old who had recovered from COVID-19. CDR3 sequence: CASSPRSYTGELFF. For the CDR3, the DNA is TGTGCCAGCTCACCACGCAGTTACACCGGGGAGCTGTTTTTT.